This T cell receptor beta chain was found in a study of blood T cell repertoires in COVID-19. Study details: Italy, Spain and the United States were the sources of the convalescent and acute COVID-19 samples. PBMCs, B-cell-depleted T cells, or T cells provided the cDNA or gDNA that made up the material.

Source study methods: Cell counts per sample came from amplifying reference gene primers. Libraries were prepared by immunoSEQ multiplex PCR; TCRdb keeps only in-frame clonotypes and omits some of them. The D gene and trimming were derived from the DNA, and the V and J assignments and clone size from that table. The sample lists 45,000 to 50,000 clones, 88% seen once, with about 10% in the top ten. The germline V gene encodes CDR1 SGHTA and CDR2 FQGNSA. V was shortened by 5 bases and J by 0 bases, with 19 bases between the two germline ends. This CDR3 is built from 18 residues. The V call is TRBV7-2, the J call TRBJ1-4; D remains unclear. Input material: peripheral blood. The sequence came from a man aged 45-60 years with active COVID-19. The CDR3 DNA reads TGTGCCAGCAGCCCAACCCGCCTCCACGCGTCAACTAATGAAAAACTGTTTTTT. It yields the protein CASSPTRLHASTNEKLFF.